This T cell receptor beta chain was captured by sequencing in a study of cytomegalovirus exposure and HLA in healthy donors. Broader study findings: When analyzed later, the rates of TCR association showed variation by HLA locus, with DRB1 the most and HLA-C the fewest.

PCR involved 60 Vbeta and 13 Jbeta primers. Data came from immunoSEQ multiplex PCR; TCRdb stores just in-frame clones and leaves some out. In the table there are roughly 100,000 clones, around three fifths of which are singletons. CDR3 length: 16 residues. V was cut by 0 bases and J by 2 bases, with 12 bases left in between. CDR1 is MNHNS and CDR2 is SASEGT in the germline V gene. In regard to this clone: Its antigen is not known.

The sequence was obtained from a boy aged 5-17 years in good health and CMV-seropositive. The material sequenced was PBMCs. The rearrangement links TRBV6-1 to TRBJ2-3; D gene uncertain. CDR3 in amino acids: CASSEARRFATDTQYF. The CDR3 bases are TGTGCCAGCAGTGAAGCTCGCAGATTTGCCACAGATACGCAGTATTTT.